This T cell receptor (beta chain) was recorded in a study of blood T cell repertoires in COVID-19. Measured with immunoSEQ multiplex PCR; TCRdb has only the in-frame clones, and not every one. The sample carries some 290,000 clones, over 65% recorded once. CDR1 is SEHNR, CDR2 FQNEAQ, per germline (reference sequence). V shed 5 bases, J shed 6 bases, and the junction held 12 bases outside the gene matches. The length of the CDR3 is 15 residues. What was sequenced was peripheral blood. V gene TRBV7-9 combines with J gene TRBJ2-7, with 8 bases aligning to TRBD1. This TCR came from a man aged 55-75 years who had recovered from COVID-19. The CDR3 DNA reads as TGTGCCAGCAGCCAGGGGGCAGGGGGAGTGAGCGAGCAGTACTTC. Amino acids: CASSQGAGGVSEQYF. Variable domain in full (rest from reference TRBV7-9 and TRBJ2-7): DTGVSQNPRHKITKRGQNVTFRCDPISEHNRLYWYRQTLGQGPEFLTYFQNEAQLEKSRLLSDRFSAERPKGSFSTLEIQRTEQGDSAMYLCASSQGAGGVSEQYFGPGTRLTVT.